The rows below give T cell receptor beta chains drawn from one sample of a study of PD-1 blockade in classical Hodgkin lymphoma. Clones were sequenced by immunoSEQ multiplex PCR, and TCRdb holds only the in-frame ones, with some missing. The sample has approximately 51,000 clones; just under 75% are singletons. The sequencing used peripheral blood mononuclear cells (PBMCs), collected before the second cycle of nivolumab. The receptors originated from a human donor with classical Hodgkin lymphoma. Both conserved end residues are part of each CDR3. Each record gives: J gene, V gene, D gene, clone size, CDR3 protein, CDR3 DNA. A D gene is named only where the DNA matches it firmly. Only part of the rows carry a size: once, few, many, or a class if the clone is expanded.

J: TRBJ2-6; V: TRBV9; D: .; size: .; CDR3: CASSVANVGATGANVLTF; DNA: TGTGCCAGCAGCGTAGCTAATGTGGGAGCTACCGGGGCCAACGTCCTGACTTTC
J: TRBJ2-7; V: TRBV19; D: .; size: .; CDR3: CARKVIWNYYEQYF; DNA: TGTGCCAGGAAGGTCATTTGGAACTACTACGAGCAGTACTTC
J: TRBJ2-7; V: TRBV6-1; D: .; size: .; CDR3: CASSSGTLGSYEQYF; DNA: TGTGCCAGCAGTTCCGGCACCTTGGGATCCTACGAGCAGTACTTC
J: TRBJ1-3; V: TRBV18; D: TRBD1; size: few; CDR3: CASSPPMGQSNTIYF; DNA: TGTGCCAGCTCACCACCGATGGGACAGTCAAACACCATATATTTT
J: TRBJ2-7; V: TRBV14; D: TRBD2; size: .; CDR3: CASSQHPPLLASGRNYEQYF; DNA: TGTGCCAGCAGCCAACACCCCCCGCTTTTGGCTAGCGGGAGGAACTACGAGCAGTACTTC
J: TRBJ2-2; V: TRBV7-9; D: .; size: .; CDR3: CASSPSTGELFF; DNA: TGTGCCAGCAGCCCCAGTACCGGGGAGCTGTTTTTT
J: TRBJ2-7; V: TRBV20-1; D: .; size: few; CDR3: CSAPTVYEQYF; DNA: TGCAGTGCGCCGACTGTCTACGAGCAGTACTTC
J: TRBJ2-1; V: TRBV19; D: TRBD1; size: .; CDR3: CASGWGRGWNEQFF; DNA: TGTGCCAGTGGGTGGGGCAGGGGGTGGAATGAGCAGTTCTTC
J: TRBJ2-3; V: TRBV13; D: .; size: .; CDR3: CASSPTLTNRTDTQYF; DNA: TGTGCCAGCAGCCCAACTCTGACTAATCGCACAGATACGCAGTATTTT
J: TRBJ2-5; V: TRBV5-5; D: TRBD2; size: .; CDR3: CASSMTSGREETQYF; DNA: TGTGCCAGCAGCATGACTAGCGGGAGGGAAGAGACCCAGTACTTC
J: TRBJ2-3; V: TRBV19; D: .; size: .; CDR3: CASSIADTQYF; DNA: TGTGCCAGTAGTATTGCAGATACGCAGTATTTT
J: TRBJ2-7; V: TRBV6-5; D: .; size: few; CDR3: CASSYSLTGYEQYF; DNA: TGTGCCAGCAGTTACTCTCTTACAGGATACGAGCAGTACTTC
J: TRBJ2-5; V: TRBV19; D: .; size: .; CDR3: CASRRVGIQTQYF; DNA: TGTGCCAGTCGGAGGGTCGGAATACAGACCCAGTACTTC
J: TRBJ1-1; V: TRBV5-6; D: .; size: .; CDR3: CASSLVPMTGRTEAFF; DNA: TGTGCCAGCAGCTTGGTACCGATGACGGGGAGGACTGAAGCTTTCTTT
J: TRBJ2-5; V: TRBV9; D: TRBD1; size: few; CDR3: CASSVLGGVETQYF; DNA: TGTGCCAGCAGCGTCTTAGGGGGCGTCGAGACCCAGTACTTC
J: TRBJ1-1; V: TRBV7-9; D: .; size: .; CDR3: CASSLEFDSARTEAFF; DNA: TGTGCCAGCAGCTTAGAATTTGACAGTGCACGGACTGAAGCTTTCTTT
J: TRBJ2-7; V: TRBV27; D: TRBD2; size: .; CDR3: CASSLLASGRGEQYF; DNA: TGTGCCAGCAGTTTACTTGCTAGCGGGAGAGGCGAGCAGTACTTC
J: TRBJ1-2; V: TRBV5-1; D: TRBD1; size: .; CDR3: CASTQTGMYDGYGYTF; DNA: TGCGCCAGCACCCAGACAGGGATGTATGACGGCTATGGCTACACCTTC
J: TRBJ2-2; V: TRBV29-1; D: TRBD1; size: once; CDR3: CSAAGQGSGELFF; DNA: TGCAGCGCTGCCGGACAGGGGTCCGGGGAGCTGTTTTTT
J: TRBJ1-2; V: TRBV14; D: .; size: .; CDR3: CASSQGSGPLTSF; DNA: TGTGCCAGCAGCCAAGGGTCGGGACCGCTGACCTCCTTC
J: TRBJ2-7; V: TRBV5-1; D: .; size: .; CDR3: CASSWGRWEQYF; DNA: TGCGCCAGCAGCTGGGGACGCTGGGAGCAGTACTTC
J: TRBJ1-1; V: TRBV25-1; D: .; size: .; CDR3: CASSDWTEYTEAFF; DNA: TGTGCCAGCAGTGATTGGACAGAGTACACTGAAGCTTTCTTT
J: TRBJ2-1; V: TRBV19; D: .; size: .; CDR3: CAQTDSNEQFF; DNA: TGTGCCCAAACGGACAGCAATGAGCAGTTCTTC
J: TRBJ1-1; V: TRBV7-2; D: TRBD1; size: .; CDR3: CASSLPGQVSLF; DNA: TGTGCCAGCAGTCTACCGGGACAGGTTTCTCTCTTT
J: TRBJ1-3; V: TRBV7-9; D: .; size: once; CDR3: CASPSGSSGNTIYF; DNA: TGTGCCAGCCCCTCGGGAAGCTCTGGAAACACCATATATTTT
J: TRBJ1-4; V: TRBV7-9; D: .; size: few; CDR3: CASSLVPSEKLFF; DNA: TGTGCCAGCAGCTTAGTTCCTTCGGAAAAACTGTTTTTT
J: TRBJ2-3; V: TRBV7-2; D: TRBD2; size: .; CDR3: CATLGLAGGLWQYF; DNA: TGTGCCACCCTCGGACTAGCGGGAGGCCTTTGGCAGTATTTT
J: TRBJ1-5; V: TRBV28; D: TRBD1; size: .; CDR3: CASSPSGTGIGQPQHF; DNA: TGTGCCAGCAGTCCCTCCGGGACAGGGATAGGTCAGCCCCAGCATTTT
J: TRBJ1-1; V: TRBV29-1; D: .; size: few; CDR3: CSVELQGWTEAFF; DNA: TGCAGCGTTGAGTTGCAGGGTTGGACTGAAGCTTTCTTT
J: TRBJ1-4; V: TRBV19; D: .; size: once; CDR3: CASSIREENEKLFF; DNA: TGTGCCAGTAGTATTCGGGAAGAGAATGAAAAACTGTTTTTT
J: TRBJ2-7; V: TRBV13; D: TRBD1; size: once; CDR3: CASSLGGWGQVPYEQYF; DNA: TGTGCCAGCAGTTTGGGTGGGTGGGGACAGGTCCCCTACGAGCAGTACTTC
J: TRBJ1-5; V: TRBV25-1; D: .; size: .; CDR3: CASSEEGPGNQPQHF; DNA: TGTGCCAGCAGCGAGGAGGGCCCGGGCAATCAGCCCCAGCATTTT
J: TRBJ1-5; V: TRBV27; D: .; size: .; CDR3: CASSLKPQGGWGNQPQHF; DNA: TGTGCCAGCAGTTTAAAGCCACAGGGCGGGTGGGGCAATCAGCCCCAGCATTTT
J: TRBJ2-7; V: TRBV11-2; D: .; size: .; CDR3: CASSRRRDLSTYEQYF; DNA: TGTGCCAGCAGCCGACGCCGGGACCTCTCTACCTACGAGCAGTACTTC
J: TRBJ2-5; V: TRBV6-5; D: .; size: .; CDR3: CASSYFPEETQYF; DNA: TGTGCCAGCAGTTACTTTCCTGAGGAGACCCAGTACTTC
J: TRBJ1-4; V: TRBV7-2; D: .; size: .; CDR3: CASSLGQRGRELFF; DNA: TGTGCCAGCAGCCTCGGACAACGGGGTAGGGAACTGTTTTTT
J: TRBJ2-7; V: TRBV6-5; D: .; size: .; CDR3: CASSSRQSSYEQYF; DNA: TGTGCCAGCAGTTCCCGACAGAGCTCCTACGAGCAGTACTTC
J: TRBJ1-1; V: TRBV27; D: .; size: .; CDR3: CASSLGISYEAFF; DNA: TGTGCCAGCAGTTTAGGAATCAGCTATGAAGCTTTCTTT
J: TRBJ1-5; V: TRBV19; D: TRBD1; size: .; CDR3: CASTTGEKGNQPQHF; DNA: TGTGCCAGTACCACAGGGGAGAAGGGGAATCAGCCCCAGCATTTT
J: TRBJ1-1; V: TRBV5-1; D: .; size: few; CDR3: CASRPGVTGRNTEAFF; DNA: TGCGCCAGCAGACCCGGAGTAACCGGGCGGAACACTGAAGCTTTCTTT
J: TRBJ1-5; V: TRBV19; D: .; size: .; CDR3: CASSTQANQPQHF; DNA: TGTGCCAGTAGTACTCAGGCGAATCAGCCCCAGCATTTT
J: TRBJ2-7; V: TRBV5-1; D: TRBD2; size: few; CDR3: CASSLWQGGGSAYEQYF; DNA: TGCGCCAGCAGCTTGTGGCAAGGCGGGGGGAGCGCTTACGAGCAGTACTTC
J: TRBJ1-5; V: TRBV4-1; D: TRBD1; size: .; CDR3: CASSDRVIGDQPQHF; DNA: TGCGCCAGCAGTGACAGGGTTATTGGGGATCAGCCCCAGCATTTT
J: TRBJ2-3; V: TRBV9; D: .; size: .; CDR3: CASSSSLASTDTQYF; DNA: TGTGCCAGCAGTTCCTCGCTAGCTAGCACAGATACGCAGTATTTT